Listed below are T cell receptor beta chains from one sample, sequenced in a study of cytomegalovirus exposure and HLA in healthy donors. Method: immunoSEQ multiplex PCR; TCRdb's copy keeps in-frame clones and lacks some. The sample has some 180,000 clones; about 10% are singletons. The sample consisted of PBMCs. These TCRs come from a woman aged 30 to 39 in good health and CMV-seropositive. CDR3s include the opening cysteine and the closing phenylalanine or tryptophan. D genes are given only for firm matches.

D gene	V gene	J gene	CDR3 protein
TRBD1	TRBV7-9	TRBJ2-3	CATGQGTDTQYF
NA	TRBV9	TRBJ2-1	CASSVFDRPYNEQFF
NA	TRBV7-8	TRBJ1-1	CASSFPPRERGAFF
TRBD1	TRBV2	TRBJ1-1	CASSSETGVGGTEAFF
TRBD1	TRBV6-1	TRBJ1-2	CASSEDRGNYGYTF
NA	TRBV2	TRBJ2-1	CASSDGAPSLYNEQFF
NA	TRBV5-1	TRBJ2-3	CASSATATDTQYF
TRBD2	TRBV18	TRBJ2-1	CASTSGGEVPEQFF
NA	TRBV9	TRBJ2-5	CASSVERGETQYF
TRBD1	TRBV5-1	TRBJ1-2	CASSDPPRQGAGGYTF
TRBD2	TRBV6-5	TRBJ2-7	CASSPLLAGVSEQYF
TRBD1	TRBV5-5	TRBJ2-5	CASSSPPGGHETQYF
TRBD1	TRBV30	TRBJ1-1	CARLEQGPNTEAFF
NA	TRBV5-1	TRBJ1-3	CASSSRGAVGNTIYF
NA	TRBV6-1	TRBJ1-1	CASSEGGGGGVDTEAFF
NA	TRBV18	TRBJ2-3	CASSLLRVGDTQYF
TRBD2	TRBV7-2	TRBJ2-5	CASSSWTSGRQETQYF
NA	TRBV2	TRBJ2-7	CATNFPDTSYEQYF
TRBD1	TRBV5-1	TRBJ2-3	CASSPGTGGVDTQYF
TRBD2	TRBV14	TRBJ2-1	CASSQGAGGISEQFF
TRBD2	TRBV2	TRBJ2-2	CASSLAGLNTGELFF
TRBD1	TRBV7-2	TRBJ1-5	CASSLVGTGHQPQHF
TRBD2	TRBV9	TRBJ2-1	CASSPPSGRYYNEQFF
TRBD2	TRBV2	TRBJ2-1	CASTLAGGSENEQFF
TRBD2	TRBV2	TRBJ2-3	CASSDARGADTQYF
NA	TRBV7-9	TRBJ1-1	CASSLARQPLNTEAFF
NA	TRBV7-9	TRBJ1-2	CASSLEGGAGYTF
NA	TRBV18	TRBJ1-1	CASSPPSQMNTEAFF
NA	TRBV19	TRBJ2-7	CASSKRREAYEQYF
NA	TRBV2	TRBJ2-4	CATSATRGLAKNIQYF
TRBD2	TRBV6-4	TRBJ2-7	CASSYSSGSSYEQYF
TRBD2	TRBV19	TRBJ2-1	CASNLLSGGTDEQFF
TRBD2	TRBV13	TRBJ2-1	CASSLNGLAGYNEQFF
TRBD2	TRBV9	TRBJ2-1	CASSARLAQSSYNEQFF
TRBD1	TRBV4-2	TRBJ1-4	CASSQDTGGNEKLFF
TRBD2	TRBV5-6	TRBJ2-7	CASSLELALSSYEQYF
TRBD1	TRBV6-1	TRBJ1-2	CASSERQGRANYGYTF
TRBD1	TRBV2	TRBJ1-4	CASTGATGENANEKLFF
TRBD1	TRBV10-1	TRBJ2-3	CASSELSRGRQYF
NA	TRBV5-1	TRBJ2-7	CASSLKNLYGYEQYF
NA	TRBV6-4	TRBJ1-4	CASSGNRGKNEELFF
TRBD1	TRBV25-1	TRBJ2-2	CATSTGNTGELFF
TRBD1	TRBV29-1	TRBJ2-7	CSVLTGTGSYEQYF
TRBD1	TRBV27	TRBJ2-1	CASSRTGGAVLEQFF
TRBD1	TRBV4-1	TRBJ1-1	CASSHYDRVTNTEAFF
TRBD2	TRBV5-4	TRBJ2-3	CASGGPGLGTDTQYF
NA	TRBV9	TRBJ2-7	CASSVVPIKCGEQYF
TRBD1	TRBV10-3	TRBJ2-7	CAIRKTGDSNEQYF
NA	TRBV5-1	TRBJ1-3	CASSQLEPAGNTIYF
NA	TRBV9	TRBJ2-1	CASSVALGEQFF
TRBD2	TRBV19	TRBJ2-7	CASGSLAGPTYEQYF
TRBD1	TRBV5-4	TRBJ1-2	CASSLGTGGAGYGYTF
TRBD1	TRBV7-8	TRBJ2-5	CASSPGWGDRGFQETQYF